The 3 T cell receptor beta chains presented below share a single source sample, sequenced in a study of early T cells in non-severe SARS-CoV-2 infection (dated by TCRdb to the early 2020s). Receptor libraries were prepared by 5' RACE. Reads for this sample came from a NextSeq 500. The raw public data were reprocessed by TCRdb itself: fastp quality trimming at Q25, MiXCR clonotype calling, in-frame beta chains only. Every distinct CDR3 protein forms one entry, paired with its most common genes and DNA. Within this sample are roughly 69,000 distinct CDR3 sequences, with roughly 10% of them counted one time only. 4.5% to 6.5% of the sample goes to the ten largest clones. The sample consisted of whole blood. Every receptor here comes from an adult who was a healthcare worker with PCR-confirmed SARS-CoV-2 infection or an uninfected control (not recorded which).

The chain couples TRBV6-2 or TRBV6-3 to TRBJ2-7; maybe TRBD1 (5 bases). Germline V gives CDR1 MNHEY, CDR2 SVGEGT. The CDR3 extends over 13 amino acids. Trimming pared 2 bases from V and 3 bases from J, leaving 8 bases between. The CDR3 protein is CASSYQTDYEQYF. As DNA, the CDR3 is TGTGCCAGCAGTTACCAGACAGACTACGAGCAGTACTTC.

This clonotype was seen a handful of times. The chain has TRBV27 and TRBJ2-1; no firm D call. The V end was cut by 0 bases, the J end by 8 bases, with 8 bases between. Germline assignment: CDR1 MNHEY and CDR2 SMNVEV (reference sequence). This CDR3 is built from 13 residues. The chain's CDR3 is CASSLSKADEQFF. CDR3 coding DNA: TGTGCCAGCAGTTTATCCAAGGCGGATGAGCAGTTCTTC.

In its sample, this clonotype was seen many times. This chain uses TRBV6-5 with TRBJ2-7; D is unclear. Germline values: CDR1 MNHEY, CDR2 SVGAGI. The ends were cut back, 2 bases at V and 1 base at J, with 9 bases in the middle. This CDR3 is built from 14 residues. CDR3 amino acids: CASSYDRESYEQYF. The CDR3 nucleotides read TGTGCCAGCAGTTACGATAGGGAATCCTACGAGCAGTACTTC.